The clone carrying this TCR beta chain was recorded at least ten times. This sample was taken from a study of T-cell memory formation after mild COVID-19. TCRdb called the 5' RACE reads again in MiXCR, with one record for every CDR3 protein. The data contain approximately 300,000 distinct CDR3 sequences, more than 15% of them singletons. The CDR3 loop spans 13 amino acids. The V gene lost 3 bases and the J gene lost 0 bases, with 6 bases spanning the gap. The germline V gene encodes CDR1 KGHSH and CDR2 LQKENI. This clonotype was obtained from a man between 18 and 29 years old who had mild COVID-19 (a few samples of this study predate the infection). Cell type and time point are not known. Sequencing was done on a sample of PBMCs or a T cell subset sorted from them (not recorded which). The rearrangement links TRBV18 to TRBJ2-7; the D is unclear. CDR3 sequence reads: CASSPANSYEQYV. As DNA, the CDR3 is TGTGCCAGCTCACCCGCGAACTCCTACGAGCAGTACGTC.